The 3 T cell receptor beta chains reported below all come from one sample, sequenced in a study of blood T cell repertoires in COVID-19. The table came from immunoSEQ multiplex PCR; TCRdb's copy has only in-frame clones and leaves some out. The repertoire holds about 310,000 clones, with 80% to 90% as singletons. Source material: PBMCs or T cells enriched from blood (not recorded which). Receptors originate from a woman aged 18 to 35 who had recovered from COVID-19.

V usage is TRBV6-5 and J usage is TRBJ1-5, with 9 bases fitting TRBD1. The CDR3 spans 14 residues. The J segment lost 6 bases and the V segment lost 3 bases, leaving 3 bases of the junction unmatched. Germline V gene data show CDR1 as MNHEY and CDR2 as SVGAGI. The CDR3 is CASSYGTGIQPQHF. The DNA of the CDR3 is TGTGCCAGCAGTTATGGGACAGGGATTCAGCCCCAGCATTTT.

V gene TRBV11-2 combines with J gene TRBJ2-3; D may be TRBD2 (5 bases). The V end was cut by 11 bases, the J end by 7 bases, with 16 bases between. This CDR3 has 12 residues. Per germline, CDR1 SGHAT and CDR2 FQNNGV. CDR3 in amino acids: CASRLFGNTQYF. CDR3 DNA sequence: TGTGCCTCAAGACTATTTGGTAATACGCAGTATTTT.

The chain employs TRBV6-4 and TRBJ2-1, with 8 positions matching TRBD2. CDR3 size: 15 residues. Germline-derived CDR1 and CDR2 are MRHNA and SNTAGT. After removal of 5 bases from V and 2 bases from J, the junction contained 5 bases not matched to a gene. DNA for the CDR3: TGTGCCAGCAGTCAAGCGGGAGATGCCTACAATGAGCAGTTCTTC. The encoded protein is CASSQAGDAYNEQFF.